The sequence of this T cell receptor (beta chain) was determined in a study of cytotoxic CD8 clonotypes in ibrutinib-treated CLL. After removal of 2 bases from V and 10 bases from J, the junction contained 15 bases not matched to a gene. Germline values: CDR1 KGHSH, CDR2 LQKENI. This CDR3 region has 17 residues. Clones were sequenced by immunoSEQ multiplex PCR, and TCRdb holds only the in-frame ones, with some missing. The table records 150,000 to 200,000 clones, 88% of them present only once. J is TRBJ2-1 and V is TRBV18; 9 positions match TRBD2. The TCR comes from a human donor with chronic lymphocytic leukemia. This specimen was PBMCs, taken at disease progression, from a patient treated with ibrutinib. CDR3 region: CASSPSFPSGTTREQFF. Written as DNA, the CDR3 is TGTGCCAGCTCACCAAGTTTTCCTAGCGGGACGACGCGGGAGCAGTTCTTC.